The source of this T cell receptor (beta chain) is a study of blood T cell repertoires in COVID-19. Produced via immunoSEQ multiplex PCR; TCRdb's table is partial and in-frame only. Of fewer than 300,000 clones in the sample, approximately 84% were seen once. The sequence was collected from a human donor with COVID-19, enrolled during active disease. The donor label of this sample is uncertain. The sequenced sample was peripheral blood.

In DNA form, the CDR3 reads TGTGCCAGTAGTATCAAGTCCACTAGCGGCTTCTCCTACGAGCAGTACTTC. The encoded protein is CASSIKSTSGFSYEQYF. This rearrangement joins TRBV19 to TRBJ2-7; 8 nucleotides align to TRBD2. V gave up 3 bases and J gave up 0 bases; unmatched junction bases: 10. This CDR3 contains 17 residues. CDR1 and CDR2 (germline): LNHDA, SQIVND (reference sequence).